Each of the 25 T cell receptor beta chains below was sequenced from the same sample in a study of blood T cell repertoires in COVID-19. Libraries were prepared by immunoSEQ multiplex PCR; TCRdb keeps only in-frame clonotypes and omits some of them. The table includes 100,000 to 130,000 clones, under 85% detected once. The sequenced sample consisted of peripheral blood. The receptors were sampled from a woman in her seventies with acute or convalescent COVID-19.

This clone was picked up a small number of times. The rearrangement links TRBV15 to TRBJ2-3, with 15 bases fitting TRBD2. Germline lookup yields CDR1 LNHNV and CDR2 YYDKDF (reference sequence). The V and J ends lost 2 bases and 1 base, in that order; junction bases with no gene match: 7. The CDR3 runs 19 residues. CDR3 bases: TGTGCCACCAGCAGACTAGGGACTAGCGGGGGGATCGGCACAGATACGCAGTATTTT. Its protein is CATSRLGTSGGIGTDTQYF.

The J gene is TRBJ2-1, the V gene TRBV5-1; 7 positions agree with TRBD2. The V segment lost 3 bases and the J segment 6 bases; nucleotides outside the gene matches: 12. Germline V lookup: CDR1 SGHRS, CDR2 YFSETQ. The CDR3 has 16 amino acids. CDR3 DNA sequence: TGCGCCAGCAGCTCCGGTGCGGGAGCGGTCCCCAATGAGCAGTTCTTC. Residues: CASSSGAGAVPNEQFF. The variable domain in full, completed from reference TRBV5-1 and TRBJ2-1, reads KAGVTQTPRYLIKTRGQQVTLSCSPISGHRSVSWYQQTPGQGLQFLFEYFSETQRNKGNFPGRFSGRQFSNSRSEMNVSTLELGDSALYLCASSSGAGAVPNEQFFGPGTRLTVL.

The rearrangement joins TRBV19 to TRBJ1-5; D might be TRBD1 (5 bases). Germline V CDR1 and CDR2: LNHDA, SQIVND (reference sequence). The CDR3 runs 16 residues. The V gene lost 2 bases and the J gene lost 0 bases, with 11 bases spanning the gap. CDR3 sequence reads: CASSISDTNSNQPQHF. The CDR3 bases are TGTGCCAGTAGTATATCGGACACCAATAGCAATCAGCCCCAGCATTTT.

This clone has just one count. CDR3 region: CSASRLAGLYEQYF. CDR3 bases: TGCAGTGCTAGTCGGCTAGCGGGTCTCTACGAGCAGTACTTC. V and J are TRBV20-1 and TRBJ2-7; 8 bases are shared with TRBD2. Germline V gene lookup returns CDR1 DFQATT and CDR2 SNEGSKA (reference sequence). The trim removed 3 bases at V and 3 bases at J, leaving 7 bases unmatched. This CDR3 has 14 residues.

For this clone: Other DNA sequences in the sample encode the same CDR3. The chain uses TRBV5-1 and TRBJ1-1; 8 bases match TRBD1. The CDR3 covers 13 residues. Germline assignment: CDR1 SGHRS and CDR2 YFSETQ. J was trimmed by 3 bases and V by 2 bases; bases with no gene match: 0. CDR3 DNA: TGCGCCAGCAGCTTACAGGGGGACACTGAAGCTTTCTTT. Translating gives CASSLQGDTEAFF.

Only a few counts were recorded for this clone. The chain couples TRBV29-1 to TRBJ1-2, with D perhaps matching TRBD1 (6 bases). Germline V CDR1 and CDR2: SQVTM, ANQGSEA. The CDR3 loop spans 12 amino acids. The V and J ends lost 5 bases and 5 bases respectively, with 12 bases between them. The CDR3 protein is CSVTGTSYGYTF. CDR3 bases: TGCAGCGTTACCGGGACATCTTATGGCTACACCTTC.

The CDR3 loop reads CASTGRGNEQFF. CDR3 nucleotides: TGTGCCAGCACCGGCAGGGGAAATGAGCAGTTCTTC. V usage is TRBV2 and J usage is TRBJ2-1; TRBD1 might be the D (6 bases). With 7 bases removed from V and 7 bases from J, the gap between germline ends came to 11 bases. CDR3 size: 12 residues. Germline V gene data show CDR1 as SNHLY and CDR2 as FYNNEI.

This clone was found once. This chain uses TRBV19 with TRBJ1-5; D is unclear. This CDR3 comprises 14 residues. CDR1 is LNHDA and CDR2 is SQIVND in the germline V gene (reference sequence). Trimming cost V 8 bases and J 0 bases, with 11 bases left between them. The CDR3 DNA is TGTGCCAGTCAGCCGACAACTAGCAATCAGCCCCAGCATTTT. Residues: CASQPTTSNQPQHF.

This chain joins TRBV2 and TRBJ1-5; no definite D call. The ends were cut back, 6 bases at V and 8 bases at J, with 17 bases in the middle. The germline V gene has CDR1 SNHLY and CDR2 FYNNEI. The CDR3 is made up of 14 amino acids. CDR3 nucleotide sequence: TGTGCCAGCAGGGGTGGGAGGGAATTGGAGCCCCAGCATTTT. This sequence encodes CASRGGRELEPQHF.

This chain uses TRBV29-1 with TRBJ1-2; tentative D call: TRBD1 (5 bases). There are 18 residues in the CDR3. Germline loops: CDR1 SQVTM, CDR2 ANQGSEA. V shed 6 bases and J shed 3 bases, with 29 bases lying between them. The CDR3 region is CSVAPPQWGRPQDYGYTF. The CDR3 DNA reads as TGCAGCGTCGCTCCACCCCAATGGGGCCGGCCGCAGGACTATGGCTACACCTTC.

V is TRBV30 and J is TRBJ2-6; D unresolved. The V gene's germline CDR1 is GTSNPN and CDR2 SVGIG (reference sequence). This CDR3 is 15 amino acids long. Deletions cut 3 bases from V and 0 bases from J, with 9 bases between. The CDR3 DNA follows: TGTGCCTGGAGCCACATATACTCTGGGGCCAACGTCCTGACTTTC. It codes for CAWSHIYSGANVLTF.

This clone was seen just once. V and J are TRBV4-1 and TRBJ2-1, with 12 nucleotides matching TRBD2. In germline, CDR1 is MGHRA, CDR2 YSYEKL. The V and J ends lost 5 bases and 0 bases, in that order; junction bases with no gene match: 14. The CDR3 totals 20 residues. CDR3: CASSYPLAGGTLSSYNEQFF. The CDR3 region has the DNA TGCGCCAGCAGCTACCCCCTAGCGGGAGGGACACTCAGCTCCTACAATGAGCAGTTCTTC.

The CDR3 DNA reads TGTGCCAGCAGATCAGGACAGGCGCCCAATCAGCCCCAGCATTTT. Its protein product is CASRSGQAPNQPQHF. The rearrangement joins TRBV6-6 to TRBJ1-5, with 7 bases matching TRBD1. Trimming cost V 6 bases and J 3 bases; bases outside gene matches: 8. CDR1 is MNHNY and CDR2 is SVGAGI in the germline V gene (reference sequence). The length of the CDR3 is 15 residues.

The CDR3 DNA sequence: TGTGCCAGCAGTTTATGGACTAGCGGAAACACCGGGGAGCTGTTTTTT. Translation: CASSLWTSGNTGELFF. The chain employs TRBV28 and TRBJ2-2; TRBD2 agrees at 9 bases. Looked up from germline, CDR1 is MDHEN and CDR2 is SYDVKM. This CDR3 is built from 16 residues. Losses at the gene ends were 0 bases for V and 2 bases for J; bases not matched to a gene: 1.

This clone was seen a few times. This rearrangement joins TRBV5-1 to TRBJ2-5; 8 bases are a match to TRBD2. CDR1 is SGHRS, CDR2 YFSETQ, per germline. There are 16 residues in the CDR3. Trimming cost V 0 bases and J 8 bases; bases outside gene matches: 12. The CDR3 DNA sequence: TGCGCCAGCAGCTTGGACCCAGCGGGGGCTGCCCGAACCCAGTACTTC. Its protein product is CASSLDPAGAARTQYF.

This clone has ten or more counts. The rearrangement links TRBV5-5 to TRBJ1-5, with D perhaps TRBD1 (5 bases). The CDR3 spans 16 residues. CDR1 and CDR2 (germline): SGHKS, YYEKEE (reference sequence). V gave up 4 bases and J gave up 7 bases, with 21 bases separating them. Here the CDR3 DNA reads TGTGCCAGCAGCCGATTCGTTGTAGGGGCGAGCCAGCCCCAGCATTTT. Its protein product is CASSRFVVGASQPQHF.

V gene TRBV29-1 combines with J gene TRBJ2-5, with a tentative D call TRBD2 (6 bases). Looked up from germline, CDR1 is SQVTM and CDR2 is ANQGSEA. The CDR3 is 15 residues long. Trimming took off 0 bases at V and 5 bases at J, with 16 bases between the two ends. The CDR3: CSVEDPGREVETQYF. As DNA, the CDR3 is TGCAGCGTTGAAGATCCAGGCAGGGAGGTGGAGACCCAGTACTTC.

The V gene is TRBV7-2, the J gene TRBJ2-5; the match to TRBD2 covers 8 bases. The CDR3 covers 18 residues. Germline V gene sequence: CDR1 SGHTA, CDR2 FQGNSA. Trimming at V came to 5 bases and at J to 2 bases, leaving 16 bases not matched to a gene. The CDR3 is CASSGASMGGGPQETQYF. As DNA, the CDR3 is TGTGCCAGCAGCGGAGCCTCTATGGGCGGGGGGCCTCAAGAGACCCAGTACTTC.

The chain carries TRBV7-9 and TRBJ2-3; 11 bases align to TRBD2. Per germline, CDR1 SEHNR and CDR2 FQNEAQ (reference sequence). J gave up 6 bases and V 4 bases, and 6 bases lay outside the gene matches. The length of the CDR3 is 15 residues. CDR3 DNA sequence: TGTGCCAGCAGCTCGACTAGCGGGGAGATTGATACGCAGTATTTT. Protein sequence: CASSSTSGEIDTQYF.

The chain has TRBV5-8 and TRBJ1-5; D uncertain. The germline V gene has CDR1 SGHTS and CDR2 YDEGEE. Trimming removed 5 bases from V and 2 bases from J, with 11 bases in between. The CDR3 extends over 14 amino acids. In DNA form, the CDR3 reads TGTGCCAGCAGGGGTGGTGAGGGCAATCAGCCCCAGCATTTT. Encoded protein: CASRGGEGNQPQHF.

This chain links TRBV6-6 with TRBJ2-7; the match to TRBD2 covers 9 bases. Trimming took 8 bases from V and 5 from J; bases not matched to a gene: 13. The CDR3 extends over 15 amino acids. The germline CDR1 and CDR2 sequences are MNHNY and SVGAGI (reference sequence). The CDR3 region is CASRPPSGRRDEQYF. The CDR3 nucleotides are TGTGCCAGCCGACCCCCAAGCGGGAGGAGGGACGAGCAGTACTTC.

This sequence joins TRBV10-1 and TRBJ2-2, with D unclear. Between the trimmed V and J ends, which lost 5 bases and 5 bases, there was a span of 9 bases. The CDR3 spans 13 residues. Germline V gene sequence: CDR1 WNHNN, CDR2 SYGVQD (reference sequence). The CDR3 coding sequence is TGCGCCAGCAGTAAAACTGCTACCGGGGAGCTGTTTTTT. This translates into CASSKTATGELFF.

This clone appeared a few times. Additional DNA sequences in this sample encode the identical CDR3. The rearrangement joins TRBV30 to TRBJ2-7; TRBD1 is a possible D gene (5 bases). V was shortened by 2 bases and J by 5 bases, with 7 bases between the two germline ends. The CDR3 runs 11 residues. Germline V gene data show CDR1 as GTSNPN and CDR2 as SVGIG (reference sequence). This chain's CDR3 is CAWSSRDEQYF. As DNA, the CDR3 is TGTGCCTGGAGTTCCAGGGACGAGCAGTACTTC.

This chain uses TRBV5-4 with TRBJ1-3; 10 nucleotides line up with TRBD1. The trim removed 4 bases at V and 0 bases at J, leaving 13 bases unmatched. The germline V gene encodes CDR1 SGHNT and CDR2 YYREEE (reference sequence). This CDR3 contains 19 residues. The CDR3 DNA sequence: TGTGCCAGCAGCGCCCGGGACAGGGGTGGCAAGAGCTCTGGAAACACCATATATTTT. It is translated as CASSARDRGGKSSGNTIYF.

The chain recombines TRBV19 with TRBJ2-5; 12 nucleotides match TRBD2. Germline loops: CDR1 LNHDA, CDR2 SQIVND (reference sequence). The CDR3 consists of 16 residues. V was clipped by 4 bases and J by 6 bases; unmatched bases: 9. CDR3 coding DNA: TGTGCCAGTAGTAGGGGACTAGCGGGTTTATGGCAGACCCAGTACTTC. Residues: CASSRGLAGLWQTQYF.